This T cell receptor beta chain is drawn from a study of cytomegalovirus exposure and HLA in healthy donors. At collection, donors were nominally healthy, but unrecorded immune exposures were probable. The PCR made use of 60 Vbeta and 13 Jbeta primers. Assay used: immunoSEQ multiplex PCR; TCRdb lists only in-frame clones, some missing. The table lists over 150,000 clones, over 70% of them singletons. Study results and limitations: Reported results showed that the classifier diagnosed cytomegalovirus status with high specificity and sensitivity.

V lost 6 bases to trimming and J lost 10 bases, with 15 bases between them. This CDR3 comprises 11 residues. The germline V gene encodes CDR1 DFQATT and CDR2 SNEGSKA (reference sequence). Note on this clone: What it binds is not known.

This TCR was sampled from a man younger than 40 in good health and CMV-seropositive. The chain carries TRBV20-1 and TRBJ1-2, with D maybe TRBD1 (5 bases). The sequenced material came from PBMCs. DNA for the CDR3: TGCAGTGCCGTTCGGGGGGAGGACTACACCTTC. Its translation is CSAVRGEDYTF.